This T cell receptor beta chain was obtained from a study of T-cell memory formation after mild COVID-19. Whole-study context: TCR clusters were largely donor specific. General study results and limits: CD4+ contracting clones were mainly CM and EM; CD8+ ones, EMRA.

The V gene lost 1 base and the J gene lost 5 bases, with 9 bases spanning the gap. Germline CDR1 reads LGHNA; CDR2 reads YSLEER. The CDR3 is made up of 13 amino acids. The table lists this clonotype with a few counts. Its antigen is unidentified. TCRdb re-derived calls from the 5' RACE reads in MiXCR, one entry per CDR3 protein. The sample contains about 360,000 distinct CDR3 sequences, about 15% of which appear only once. The receptor was derived from a man in his late teens or twenties who had mild COVID-19 (a few samples of this study predate the infection). Cell type and time point are not known. The rearrangement joins TRBV4-3 to TRBJ2-7; D is possibly TRBD2 (5 bases). The sample was PBMCs or a T cell subset sorted from them (not recorded which). CDR3 in amino acids: CASSQVGNDEQYF. The CDR3 DNA is TGCGCCAGCAGCCAAGTCGGGAATGACGAGCAGTACTTC.